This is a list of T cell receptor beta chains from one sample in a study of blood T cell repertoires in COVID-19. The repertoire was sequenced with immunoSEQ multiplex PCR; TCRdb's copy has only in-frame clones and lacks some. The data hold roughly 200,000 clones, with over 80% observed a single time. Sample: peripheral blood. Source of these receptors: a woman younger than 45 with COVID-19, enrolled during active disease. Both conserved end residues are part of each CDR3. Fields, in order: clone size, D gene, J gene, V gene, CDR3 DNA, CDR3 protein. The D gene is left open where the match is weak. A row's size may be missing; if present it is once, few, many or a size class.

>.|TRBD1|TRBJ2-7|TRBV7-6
TGTGCCAGCAGCTTAGCGGATCACCAGGGGGCCTACGAGCAGTACTTC
CASSLADHQGAYEQYF
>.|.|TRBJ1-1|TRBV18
TGTGCCAGCTCACCACCGAGGGGGGGAGCTTTCTTT
CASSPPRGGAFF
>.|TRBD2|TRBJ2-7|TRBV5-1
TGCGCCAGCAGCCCTGGACTAGCGGGAGGGTCCTACGAGCAGTACTTC
CASSPGLAGGSYEQYF
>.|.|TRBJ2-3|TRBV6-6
TGTGCCAGCAGTCTCGACAGGCTCCGGGGCACAGATACGCAGTATTTT
CASSLDRLRGTDTQYF
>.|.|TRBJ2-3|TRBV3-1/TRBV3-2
TGTGCCAGCAGCCATGGAGGAGATACGCAGTATTTT
CASSHGGDTQYF
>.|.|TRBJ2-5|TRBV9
TGTGCCAGCAGCAAACAACAGGGCCCCCAAGAGACCCAGTACTTC
CASSKQQGPQETQYF
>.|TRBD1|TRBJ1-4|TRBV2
TGTGCCAGCAGTCAACAGGGGGCTGGGGAAAAACTGTTTTTT
CASSQQGAGEKLFF
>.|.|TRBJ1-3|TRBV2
TGTGCCAGCAGTGAAGATACAGGTTCTTCAGGAAACACCATATATTTT
CASSEDTGSSGNTIYF
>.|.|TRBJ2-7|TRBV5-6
TGTGCCAGCAGCTTGGGGAGCTCCTACGAGCAGTACTTC
CASSLGSSYEQYF
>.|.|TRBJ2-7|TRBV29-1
TGCAGCGTTGCAGGGGAACCCTACGAGCAGTACTTC
CSVAGEPYEQYF
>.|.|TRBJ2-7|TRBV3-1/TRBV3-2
TGTGCCAGCAGCCGACGGGGGACGGGCGAGCAGTACTTC
CASSRRGTGEQYF
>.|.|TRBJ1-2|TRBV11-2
TGTGCCAGCAGCTTAGATCTTATTGTGTCAGGGCTTTCGAACTATGGCTACACCTTC
CASSLDLIVSGLSNYGYTF
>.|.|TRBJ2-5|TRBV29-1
TGCAGCGTGGGACAAATCAGAGAGACCCAGTACTTC
CSVGQIRETQYF
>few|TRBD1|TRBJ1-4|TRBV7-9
TGTGCCAGCAGGGGACAGAAGGATGAAAAACTGTTTTTT
CASRGQKDEKLFF
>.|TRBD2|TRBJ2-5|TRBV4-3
TGCGCCAGCAGCCAAGGGACTAGCGGGGATCGTATCCAAGAGACCCAGTACTTC
CASSQGTSGDRIQETQYF
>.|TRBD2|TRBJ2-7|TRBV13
TGTGCCAGCAGCAAAGAGCGGGAGGGCCACTACGAGCAGTACTTC
CASSKEREGHYEQYF
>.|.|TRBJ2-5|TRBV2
TGTGCCAGCAGTGTATCTGAGACTAACCAAGAGACCCAGTACTTC
CASSVSETNQETQYF
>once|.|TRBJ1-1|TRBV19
TGTGCCAGTAGTCGTCAGGTGAACACTGAAGCTTTCTTT
CASSRQVNTEAFF
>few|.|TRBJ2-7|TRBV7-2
TGTGCCAGCAGATGGTCGCGGAACTCCTACGAGCAGTACTTC
CASRWSRNSYEQYF
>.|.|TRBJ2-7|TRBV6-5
TGTGCCAGCAGTAACCGACACGTGTCCTACGAGCAGTACTTC
CASSNRHVSYEQYF
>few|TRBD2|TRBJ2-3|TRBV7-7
TGTGCCAGCAGCTTAGGGACTAGCGGCGACACAGATACGCAGTATTTT
CASSLGTSGDTDTQYF
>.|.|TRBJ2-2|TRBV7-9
TGTGCCAGCAGCTTAGACGCAGGGGTGAACACCGGGGAGCTGTTTTTT
CASSLDAGVNTGELFF
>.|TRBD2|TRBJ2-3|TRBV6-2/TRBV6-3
TGTGCCAGCAGTTACCCAAATAGCGGGAGAACTGGAAGCACAGATACGCAGTATTTT
CASSYPNSGRTGSTDTQYF
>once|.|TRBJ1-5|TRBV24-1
TGTGCCACCAGGCCGGGGGGGAGCAATCAGCCCCAGCATTTT
CATRPGGSNQPQHF